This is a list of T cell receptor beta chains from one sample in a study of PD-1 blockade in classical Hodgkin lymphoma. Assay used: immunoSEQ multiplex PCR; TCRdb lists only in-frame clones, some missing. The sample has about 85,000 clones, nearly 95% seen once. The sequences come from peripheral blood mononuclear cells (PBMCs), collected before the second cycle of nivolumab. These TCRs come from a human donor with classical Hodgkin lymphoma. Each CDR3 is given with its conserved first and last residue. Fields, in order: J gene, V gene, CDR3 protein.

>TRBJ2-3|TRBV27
CASSPWTGGTVDTQYF
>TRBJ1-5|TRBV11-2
CASSLYFNQPQHF
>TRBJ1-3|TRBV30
CAWSGGPNTIYF
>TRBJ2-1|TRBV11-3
CASGLAGLDEQFF
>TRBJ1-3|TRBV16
CASSQGGNTIYF
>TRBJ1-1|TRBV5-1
CASSLRGVLNTEAFF
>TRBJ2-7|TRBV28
CASSGYEQYF
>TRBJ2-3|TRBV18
CASSPDRTRSTDTQYF
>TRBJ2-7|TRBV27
CASSLPRTETSYEQYF
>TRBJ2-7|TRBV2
CASSETGLRPYYEQYF
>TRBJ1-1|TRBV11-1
CASSLRRTGFNTEAFF
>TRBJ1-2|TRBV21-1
CASSKDTHGYTF
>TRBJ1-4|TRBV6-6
CASTSVGAAREKLFF
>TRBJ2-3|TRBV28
CASSLGSTQYF
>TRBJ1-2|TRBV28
CASTSPLGRPANYGYTF
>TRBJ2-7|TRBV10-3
CAISDFVTGGISTGQYF
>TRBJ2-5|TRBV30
CAWRDQETQYF
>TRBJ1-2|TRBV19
CASSPRDRGYGYTF
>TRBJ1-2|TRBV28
CASSLWSPGHEFGYTF
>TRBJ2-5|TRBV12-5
CASGLDPGETQYF
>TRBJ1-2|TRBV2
CASSRITAHQANYGYTF
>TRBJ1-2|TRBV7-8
CASSFSPIGGYTF
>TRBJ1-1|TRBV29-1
CSVLQGGAEAFF
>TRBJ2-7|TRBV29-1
CSVMAGTYEQYF
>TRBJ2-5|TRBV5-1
CASSLLSETQYF
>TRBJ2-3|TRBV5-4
CASSPLTSGSTLNTDTQYF
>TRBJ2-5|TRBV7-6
CASSLGGGREVQYF
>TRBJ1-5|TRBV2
CASSDDPGGQPQHF
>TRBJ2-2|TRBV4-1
CASSQRLNTGELFF
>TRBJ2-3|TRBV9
CASSVLGTDTQYF
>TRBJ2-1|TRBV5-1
CASSFRASGRMVNEQFF
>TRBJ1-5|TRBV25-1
CASSPRGQKNQPQHF
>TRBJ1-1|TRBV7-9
CASSLPGGEYTEAFF
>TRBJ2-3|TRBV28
CASSSSGFGDTQYF
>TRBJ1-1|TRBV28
CASRKRFAGMYTEAFF
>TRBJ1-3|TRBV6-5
CASSYSALSGNTIYF
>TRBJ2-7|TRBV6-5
CASSYSSGTSSEQYF
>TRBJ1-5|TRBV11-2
CASSQWSNQPQHF
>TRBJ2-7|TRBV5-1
CASSRWGGAYEQYF
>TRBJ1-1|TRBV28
CASSPGGTGVNTEAFF
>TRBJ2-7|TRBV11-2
CASSRSPVEQYF
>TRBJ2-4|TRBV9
CASSSFSGVAKNIQYF
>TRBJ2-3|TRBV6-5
CASSYYGLATQYF
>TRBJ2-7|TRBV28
CASSSGQSYEQYF
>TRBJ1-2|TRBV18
CASSPARDYGYTF
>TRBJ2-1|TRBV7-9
CASSLRQGRYNEQFF
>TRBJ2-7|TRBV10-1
CARSALLTSGPYEQYF
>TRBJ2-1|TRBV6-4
CASSAGTSSYNEQFF
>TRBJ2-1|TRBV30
CAWSVLPDLLAGAHNEQFF
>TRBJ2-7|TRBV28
CASSLLAGPLSIEQYF
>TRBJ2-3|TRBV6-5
CASSLGREGRDTQYF
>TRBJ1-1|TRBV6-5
CASSYRSATEAFF
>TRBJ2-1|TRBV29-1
CSVLSQGPEQFF
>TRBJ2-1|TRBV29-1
CSVEPASGDYNEQFF